This TCR beta chain was documented in a study of blood T cell repertoires in COVID-19. Study background: Sites across the United States, Italy and Spain contributed samples from acute and convalescent COVID-19. T cells, B-cell-depleted T cells, or PBMCs provided the cDNA or gDNA that served as material.

CDR3 size: 11 residues. Germline lookup yields CDR1 GTSNPN and CDR2 SVGIG (reference sequence). V was cut by 8 bases and J by 6 bases, with 10 bases left in between. Authors' data handling: Amplification of reference gene primers was used by the study to estimate nucleated cell counts. TCRdb's copy holds only in-frame clones and misses some; the assay was immunoSEQ multiplex PCR. V, J and clone size were drawn from that table, and D and trimming were deduced from the DNA. The table has roughly 300,000 clones, roughly 90% seen once. The chain has TRBV30 and TRBJ2-2; possibly TRBD1 for D (5 bases). The sequenced material came from peripheral blood. The clonotype originates from a young man who had recovered from COVID-19. The CDR3 region has the DNA TGTGCCCGCTGGGGCGCCGGGGAGCTGTTTTTT. This sequence encodes CARWGAGELFF.